These T cell receptor beta chains were read from a single sample in a study of neurological immune-mediated disorders. TCRdb re-called the 5' RACE reads through MiXCR, storing one row per CDR3 protein. Among about 46,000 distinct CDR3 sequences, around 1.9% were seen once, and the ten largest hold less than 2.5%. Sequenced sample: PBMCs. The receptors come from a woman aged 40 to 49 with multiple sclerosis. Both conserved end residues are part of each CDR3. The D gene is left open where the match is weak. For some rows the clone size is stated as once, few or many, or as a class when expanded; others skip it.

v_gene,len,d_gene,abundance,j_gene,CDR3aa,CDR3nt
TRBV20-1,10,NA,many,TRBJ1-1,CSLGERDAFF,TGCAGTCTAGGTGAGAGGGACGCTTTCTTT
TRBV4-1,14,NA,many,TRBJ1-1,CASSRLGRAGEAFF,TGCGCCAGCAGCCGACTCGGGAGGGCAGGTGAAGCTTTCTTT
TRBV11-2,13,TRBD1,many,TRBJ2-7,CASSWDRGYEQYF,TGTGCCAGCAGCTGGGACAGGGGCTACGAGCAGTACTTC
TRBV7-8,15,TRBD1,many,TRBJ2-1,CASSLRDRRINEQFF,TGTGCCAGCAGCCTCCGGGACAGGAGGATCAATGAGCAGTTCTTC
TRBV5-6,16,TRBD2,many,TRBJ2-3,CASSLGLAASTDTQYF,TGTGCCAGCAGCTTGGGACTAGCGGCTAGCACAGATACGCAGTATTTT
TRBV12-3/TRBV12-4,16,TRBD2,many,TRBJ2-2,CASSSPAAGDTGELFF,TGTGCCAGCAGTTCCCCGGCGGCGGGGGATACCGGGGAGCTGTTTTTT
TRBV6-2/TRBV6-3,14,NA,many,TRBJ1-4,CASQDTGGSEKLFF,TGTGCCAGCCAGGACACGGGGGGCTCTGAAAAACTGTTTTTT
TRBV6-5,15,TRBD2,NA,TRBJ2-3,CASSPSGGATDTQYF,TGTGCCAGCAGCCCTAGCGGGGGGGCCACAGATACGCAGTATTTT
TRBV20-1,13,NA,many,TRBJ1-5,CSARDRGSQPQHF,TGCAGTGCTAGAGATCGAGGAAGCCAGCCCCAGCATTTT
TRBV6-1,14,NA,many,TRBJ2-7,CASSEARTPYEQYF,TGTGCCAGCAGTGAAGCGCGGACACCTTACGAGCAGTACTTC
TRBV10-3,13,TRBD1,many,TRBJ1-1,CASMRDRDTEAFF,TGTGCCTCGATGAGGGACAGGGACACTGAAGCTTTCTTT
TRBV14,14,NA,many,TRBJ2-2,CASSQVQNTGELFF,TGTGCCAGCAGCCAAGTTCAAAATACCGGGGAGCTGTTTTTT
TRBV12-3/TRBV12-4,16,NA,many,TRBJ1-2,CASILGGAEPNYGYTF,TGTGCCAGCATCTTAGGGGGGGCAGAACCTAACTATGGCTACACCTTC
TRBV7-2,14,NA,many,TRBJ1-1,CASSLRGANTEAFF,TGTGCCAGCAGCTTAAGGGGGGCGAACACTGAAGCTTTCTTT
TRBV7-2,15,TRBD2,many,TRBJ2-3,CASSPSAGVADTQYF,TGTGCCAGCAGCCCCTCAGCGGGGGTAGCAGATACGCAGTATTTT
TRBV6-5,14,TRBD2,many,TRBJ2-7,CASSYGSAGDEQYF,TGTGCCAGCAGTTACGGGTCAGCGGGGGACGAGCAGTACTTC
TRBV5-1,16,TRBD1,many,TRBJ2-7,CASSLDPPTGLVEQYF,TGCGCCAGCAGCTTGGATCCCCCGACAGGGTTGGTGGAGCAGTACTTC
TRBV7-2,14,TRBD1,many,TRBJ1-5,CASSLFPGGLPQHF,TGTGCCAGCAGCTTATTCCCAGGGGGGCTGCCCCAGCATTTT
TRBV4-1,14,TRBD1,many,TRBJ2-7,CASSQDPDRQEQYF,TGCGCCAGCAGCCAAGACCCGGACAGGCAGGAGCAGTACTTC
TRBV5-1,16,NA,many,TRBJ1-1,CASSHLQGRGATEAFF,TGCGCCAGCAGCCACCTACAGGGTCGGGGGGCCACTGAAGCTTTCTTT
TRBV29-1,10,NA,many,TRBJ2-3,CSVATDTQYF,TGCAGCGTTGCAACAGATACGCAGTATTTT
TRBV7-9,16,TRBD1,many,TRBJ2-1,CASSKQGPWGYNEQFF,TGTGCCAGCAGCAAACAGGGGCCTTGGGGATACAATGAGCAGTTCTTC
TRBV5-1,16,NA,many,TRBJ2-2,CASSFTSRAATGELFF,TGCGCCAGCAGCTTTACTAGCAGGGCGGCCACCGGGGAGCTGTTTTTT
TRBV20-1,15,NA,many,TRBJ1-5,CSARVSGVDNQPQHF,TGCAGTGCTAGAGTGTCCGGGGTGGACAATCAGCCCCAGCATTTT
TRBV3-1,11,NA,many,TRBJ2-7,CASSQEAEQYF,TGTGCCAGCAGCCAAGAGGCCGAGCAGTACTTC
TRBV5-6,14,NA,many,TRBJ2-7,CASSLGQPPYEQYF,TGTGCCAGCAGCTTGGGCCAACCCCCCTACGAGCAGTACTTC
TRBV20-1,15,TRBD1,many,TRBJ1-2,CSASAMDRRNYGYTF,TGCAGTGCTAGTGCTATGGACAGGAGGAACTATGGCTACACCTTC
TRBV5-1,16,NA,many,TRBJ1-2,CASSLARTVTNYGYTF,TGCGCCAGCAGCTTGGCTCGGACAGTGACTAACTATGGCTACACCTTC
TRBV20-1,12,NA,many,TRBJ1-5,CSAAQEFQPQHF,TGCAGTGCAGCACAGGAATTTCAGCCCCAGCATTTT
TRBV20-1,15,TRBD1,many,TRBJ2-7,CSARRGDRGHYEQYF,TGCAGTGCCCGCCGGGGGGACAGGGGGCACTACGAGCAGTACTTC
TRBV12-3/TRBV12-4,14,NA,many,TRBJ1-6,CASSSGQRNSPLHF,TGTGCCAGCAGTTCTGGGCAGCGTAATTCACCCCTCCACTTT
TRBV29-1,15,NA,many,TRBJ2-3,CSASVGQKSTDTQYF,TGCAGCGCCTCGGTCGGGCAAAAGAGCACAGATACGCAGTATTTT
TRBV5-1,16,NA,many,TRBJ2-3,CASSLVARGNADTQYF,TGCGCCAGCAGCTTGGTCGCCCGGGGTAATGCAGATACGCAGTATTTT
TRBV6-1,18,NA,many,TRBJ2-2,CASSGPPNRDRNTGELFF,TGTGCCAGCAGTGGCCCTCCTAACAGGGATAGGAACACCGGGGAGCTGTTTTTT
TRBV3-1,14,TRBD1,many,TRBJ2-1,CASLGTGSGDEQFF,TGTGCCAGTCTCGGGACAGGGAGTGGGGATGAGCAGTTCTTC
TRBV5-1,13,NA,many,TRBJ2-1,CASSLGQAGEQFF,TGCGCCAGCAGCTTGGGGCAGGCGGGCGAGCAGTTCTTC
TRBV20-1,13,NA,many,TRBJ1-1,CSARDSVNTEAFF,TGCAGTGCTAGAGATTCCGTAAACACTGAAGCTTTCTTT
TRBV20-1,11,NA,many,TRBJ2-1,CSARGGNEQFF,TGCAGTGCTAGAGGTGGGAATGAGCAGTTCTTC